This T cell receptor beta chain was captured in a study of vaccination and CD4 T cells after COVID-19. Overall study context: Drawing of post-COVID samples took place a median roughly 95 days after diagnosis (range 35 to 161). Ranging from 14 to 241, the interval between dose two and post-vaccine sampling had a median of roughly 73 days.

Of note for this clonotype: Its cognate antigen is unknown.

Specified treatment: roughly ten-day PBMC culture with coronavirus spike peptide pools or control peptides (ViraFEST assay). CDR3 length: 16 amino acids. V lost 0 bases and J lost 7, with 19 bases in between. Germline V lookup: CDR1 DFQATT, CDR2 SNEGSKA (reference sequence). Sequencing of DNA taken from cultured CD4+ T cells relied on the Oncomine TCR Beta short-read assay. Investigators obtained genomic DNA by extraction from cultured CD4+ T cells. MiXCR, run by TCRdb on the PCR reads, gives a single entry per CDR3 protein. The data show just under 20,000 distinct CDR3 sequences, roughly 67% seen once. The study's findings and limits: Although the median of SARS-CoV-2-reactive clonotypes rose from about 20 to 38, the change was not significant.

Source material: CD4+ T cells from blood, cultured in vitro. The chain combines TRBV20-1 with TRBJ2-1; no clear D. This receptor was obtained from a human donor who had recovered from COVID-19. The CDR3 nucleotides are TGCAGTGCTAGAGATGGTATGGTGAGTCAGGTGAATGAGCAGTTCTTC. Amino acid sequence: CSARDGMVSQVNEQFF.